This T cell receptor (beta chain) was retrieved from a study of T-cell reconstitution after alpha-beta-depleted transplantation in children. Study-wide results and caveats: Several hundred rapidly expanded clones from non-depleted graft cells reportedly supplied alpha-beta T cells about two months post-transplant.

Using unique molecular identifiers, the investigators prepared the TCRbeta library. Using its own MiXCR run on the PCR reads, TCRdb lists one record per CDR3 protein. This repertoire shows about 400,000 distinct CDR3 sequences, 15% to 20% found once; its top ten account for about 32%. This clonotype was recorded a few times. The antigen remains undetermined. Germline values: CDR1 SGHVS, CDR2 FQNEAQ. The CDR3 totals 13 residues. V gave up 5 bases and J gave up 4 bases; unmatched junction bases: 2. The V and J genes are TRBV7-8 and TRBJ2-4, with 7 bases fitting TRBD1. Sequencing used PBMCs, mostly from graft donor cells, obtained 360 days after TCRalphabeta/CD19-depleted stem cell transplant. The sequence was obtained from a boy under two years old who had a stem cell transplant for Wiskott-Aldrich syndrome, so the T cells may come from the graft donor. The CDR3 region has the DNA TGTGCCAGCAGCCACAGGGGTAAAAACATTCAGTACTTC. It codes for CASSHRGKNIQYF.